This is a list of T cell receptor beta chains from one sample in a study of CD8 T cells in Susac syndrome. Each CDR3 protein gets one entry after TCRdb re-called the immunoSEQ multiplex PCR reads with MiXCR. The sample lists tens of thousands of distinct CDR3 sequences, around 93% occurring once. Source material: CD8+ T cells from PBMCs. The receptors were gathered from a human donor with Susac syndrome. The CDR3 runs from the conserved cysteine through the conserved F or W. D genes are given only for firm matches. The size field is filled for only some rows; it gives once, few, many or a size class.

size | J | D | V | CDR3 | DNA
. | TRBJ1-2 | TRBD1 | TRBV2 | CASKQGSEGYTF | TGTGCCAGTAAACAGGGGTCGGAAGGCTACACCTTC
. | TRBJ1-3 | . | TRBV6-2/TRBV6-3 | CASSSPGNTIYF | TGTGCCAGCAGTTCTCCTGGAAACACCATATATTTT
. | TRBJ2-7 | . | TRBV4-1 | CASSHPPTSHRGEQYF | TGCGCCAGCAGCCACCCCCCAACTAGCCACCGGGGCGAGCAGTACTTC
. | TRBJ2-1 | TRBD1 | TRBV7-2 | CASSSPTGSNEQFF | TGTGCCAGCAGCTCCCCGACAGGGAGTAATGAGCAGTTCTTC
. | TRBJ2-7 | TRBD1 | TRBV14 | CASSQETGSNEQYF | TGTGCCAGCAGCCAAGAGACAGGGAGCAACGAGCAGTACTTC
. | TRBJ1-5 | . | TRBV23-1 | CASSHPGQTNQPQHF | TGCGCCAGCAGTCATCCTGGACAGACCAATCAGCCCCAGCATTTT
. | TRBJ2-1 | . | TRBV7-9 | CASIGPIPHNEQFF | TGTGCCAGCATCGGACCGATTCCTCACAATGAGCAGTTCTTC
. | TRBJ1-3 | . | TRBV11-2 | CASSRSTSRSRNTIYF | TGTGCCAGCAGCCGTTCGACTAGCCGATCACGAAACACCATATATTTT
. | TRBJ1-2 | TRBD1 | TRBV29-1 | CSVGTGGFYGYTF | TGCAGCGTGGGGACAGGGGGCTTCTATGGCTACACCTTC
. | TRBJ1-4 | TRBD1 | TRBV2 | CARRDRESEKLFF | TGTGCCAGAAGGGACAGGGAATCGGAAAAACTGTTTTTT
once | TRBJ2-1 | TRBD2 | TRBV4-1 | CASSRSNGRGYNEQFF | TGCGCCAGCAGCCGTAGTAACGGGAGGGGTTACAATGAGCAGTTCTTC
. | TRBJ2-1 | . | TRBV5-4 | CASSATVAEQFF | TGTGCCAGCAGCGCGACCGTCGCGGAGCAGTTCTTC
once | TRBJ1-5 | . | TRBV15 | CATSRDRDSNQPQHF | TGTGCCACCAGCAGAGATCGCGACAGTAATCAGCCCCAGCATTTT
. | TRBJ2-5 | TRBD2 | TRBV6-5 | CASRLAGGEETQYF | TGTGCCAGCAGGCTAGCGGGGGGTGAAGAGACCCAGTACTTC
. | TRBJ2-1 | . | TRBV2 | CASRLAGPEFF | TGTGCCAGCAGACTGGCGGGCCCAGAGTTCTTC
. | TRBJ1-1 | TRBD1 | TRBV2 | CASSEGTGAADTEAFF | TGTGCCAGCAGTGAAGGGACAGGCGCCGCGGACACTGAAGCTTTCTTT
. | TRBJ2-1 | TRBD2 | TRBV9 | CASSGHLRAGGYNEQFF | TGTGCCAGCAGCGGTCACCTAAGGGCGGGGGGATACAATGAGCAGTTCTTC
. | TRBJ1-2 | . | TRBV5-1 | CASSPGGGGGYTF | TGCGCCAGCAGCCCTGGCGGGGGTGGTGGCTACACCTTC
. | TRBJ2-5 | TRBD2 | TRBV30 | CAWSVAGLASETQYF | TGTGCCTGGAGTGTCGCGGGACTAGCTTCAGAGACCCAGTACTTC
. | TRBJ1-3 | TRBD1 | TRBV10-3 | CAIGDRELRNTIYF | TGTGCCATCGGGGACAGGGAACTAAGGAACACCATATATTTT
. | TRBJ1-1 | . | TRBV20-1 | CSARDAENTEAFF | TGCAGTGCTAGAGATGCCGAGAACACTGAAGCTTTCTTT
. | TRBJ2-7 | . | TRBV5-1 | CASSFPQGTEQYF | TGCGCCAGCAGCTTCCCCCAGGGAACCGAGCAGTACTTC
. | TRBJ2-5 | TRBD2 | TRBV25-1 | CASSDFAGDNEETQYF | TGTGCCAGCAGTGATTTTGCGGGAGATAACGAGGAGACCCAGTACTTC
. | TRBJ2-7 | . | TRBV30 | CAWSEPASNEQYF | TGTGCCTGGAGCGAGCCAGCCAGCAACGAGCAGTACTTC
. | TRBJ2-1 | . | TRBV19 | CAPSVYNEQFF | TGTGCCCCTAGCGTGTACAATGAGCAGTTCTTC
. | TRBJ1-1 | TRBD1 | TRBV4-3 | CASSQALTGEDTEAFF | TGCGCCAGCAGCCAAGCCCTGACAGGGGAGGACACTGAAGCTTTCTTT
. | TRBJ2-6 | . | TRBV18 | CASSPGQASGANVLTF | TGTGCCAGCTCACCTGGGCAAGCGTCTGGGGCCAACGTCCTGACTTTC
. | TRBJ2-3 | TRBD2 | TRBV20-1 | CSAIPSGTYTDTQYF | TGCAGTGCAATTCCTAGCGGGACTTACACAGATACGCAGTATTTT
. | TRBJ1-4 | TRBD1 | TRBV7-2 | CASSSQGALGADNEKLFF | TGTGCCAGCAGCTCACAGGGGGCGTTAGGGGCGGACAATGAAAAACTGTTTTTT
. | TRBJ1-1 | . | TRBV13 | CASSFLGGNTEAFF | TGTGCCAGCAGCTTTCTAGGAGGGAACACTGAAGCTTTCTTT
. | TRBJ2-5 | TRBD1 | TRBV20-1 | CSAWTGERKTQYF | TGCAGTGCGTGGACAGGGGAGAGAAAGACCCAGTACTTC
. | TRBJ2-3 | . | TRBV4-3 | CASSQDRAGAPSTDTQYF | TGCGCCAGCAGCCAAGATCGGGCGGGCGCGCCTAGCACAGATACGCAGTATTTT
. | TRBJ2-2 | . | TRBV19 | CASSQAGVTGELFF | TGTGCCAGTTCCCAGGCAGGGGTTACCGGGGAGCTGTTTTTT
. | TRBJ2-7 | TRBD1 | TRBV6-2/TRBV6-3 | CASSSRPGQGSYEQYF | TGTGCCAGCAGTTCGCGACCGGGACAGGGGTCCTACGAGCAGTACTTC
. | TRBJ2-2 | . | TRBV7-9 | CASSGWGGHTGELFF | TGTGCCAGCAGCGGCTGGGGGGGGCACACCGGGGAGCTGTTTTTT
. | TRBJ1-1 | . | TRBV13 | CASSSPPGAEAFF | TGTGCCAGCAGCTCCCCTCCGGGTGCTGAAGCTTTCTTT
. | TRBJ1-2 | . | TRBV7-9 | CASSDQGYYGYTF | TGTGCCAGCAGCGACCAGGGATACTATGGCTACACCTTC
. | TRBJ1-1 | . | TRBV20-1 | CSARWQLNTEAFF | TGCAGTGCTAGATGGCAGTTGAACACTGAAGCTTTCTTT
. | TRBJ2-1 | TRBD1 | TRBV5-5 | CASSARTGNEQFF | TGTGCCAGCAGCGCTAGGACAGGGAATGAGCAGTTCTTC
. | TRBJ2-2 | . | TRBV7-2 | CASTTGLRSGELFF | TGTGCCAGCACCACGGGGTTGCGGAGCGGGGAGCTGTTTTTT
. | TRBJ2-1 | . | TRBV30 | CAWNPLGSYNEQFF | TGTGCCTGGAACCCCCTGGGCTCCTACAATGAGCAGTTCTTC
. | TRBJ2-5 | TRBD1 | TRBV7-8 | CASSRGQGGETQYF | TGTGCCAGCAGCAGGGGACAGGGGGGAGAGACCCAGTACTTC
. | TRBJ2-3 | TRBD1 | TRBV9 | CASSGSGGPNTQYF | TGTGCCAGCAGCGGATCAGGGGGACCGAATACGCAGTATTTT
few | TRBJ1-2 | . | TRBV7-9 | CASRPEEVGGYTF | TGTGCCAGCAGACCCGAGGAAGTTGGAGGCTACACCTTC
. | TRBJ2-1 | TRBD1 | TRBV5-5 | CASSTHGQGEDEQFF | TGTGCCAGCAGCACACACGGACAGGGGGAGGATGAGCAGTTCTTC
. | TRBJ2-1 | TRBD2 | TRBV5-8 | CASSRIGLAGVDEQFF | TGTGCCAGCAGCCGTATAGGACTAGCGGGAGTCGATGAGCAGTTCTTC
. | TRBJ1-2 | . | TRBV5-6 | CASSPTGFSGYTF | TGTGCCAGCAGCCCGACAGGTTTCAGCGGCTACACCTTC
. | TRBJ2-5 | TRBD2 | TRBV5-1 | CASSLLLAERAQYF | TGCGCCAGCAGCTTGTTACTAGCGGAGAGGGCCCAGTACTTC
. | TRBJ2-7 | TRBD2 | TRBV5-5 | CASSAQGLASYEQYF | TGTGCCAGCAGCGCCCAGGGACTAGCCTCCTACGAGCAGTACTTC
once | TRBJ2-2 | . | TRBV12-3/TRBV12-4 | CASSLWGGNTGELFF | TGTGCCAGCAGTTTGTGGGGGGGCAACACCGGGGAGCTGTTTTTT